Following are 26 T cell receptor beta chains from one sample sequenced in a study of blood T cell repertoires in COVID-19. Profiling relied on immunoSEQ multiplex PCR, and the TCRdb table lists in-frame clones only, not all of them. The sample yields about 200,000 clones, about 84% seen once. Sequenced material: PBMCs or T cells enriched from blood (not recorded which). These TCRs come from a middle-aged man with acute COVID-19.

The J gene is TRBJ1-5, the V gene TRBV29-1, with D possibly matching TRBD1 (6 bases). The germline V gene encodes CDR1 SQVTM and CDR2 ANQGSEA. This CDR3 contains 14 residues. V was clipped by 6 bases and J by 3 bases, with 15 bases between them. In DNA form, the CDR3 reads TGCAGCGTCCTGGCTCAGGGGAACAATCAGCCCCAGCATTTT. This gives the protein CSVLAQGNNQPQHF.

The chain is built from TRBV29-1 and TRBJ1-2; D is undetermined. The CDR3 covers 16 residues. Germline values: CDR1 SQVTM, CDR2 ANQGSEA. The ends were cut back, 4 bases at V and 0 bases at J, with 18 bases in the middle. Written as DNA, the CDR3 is TGCAGCGTTGCAGGTTCCACACGAACCTCTAACTATGGCTACACCTTC. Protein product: CSVAGSTRTSNYGYTF.

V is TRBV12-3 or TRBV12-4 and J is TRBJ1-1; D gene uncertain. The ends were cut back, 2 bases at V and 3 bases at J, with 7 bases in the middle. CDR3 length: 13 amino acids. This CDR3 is CASSLLAHTEAFF. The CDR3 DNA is TGTGCCAGCAGTTTACTGGCCCACACTGAAGCTTTCTTT.

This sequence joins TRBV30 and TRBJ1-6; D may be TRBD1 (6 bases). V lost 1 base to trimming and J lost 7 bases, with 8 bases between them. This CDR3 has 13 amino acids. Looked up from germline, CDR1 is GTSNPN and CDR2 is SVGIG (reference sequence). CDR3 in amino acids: CAWSGTGNSPLHF. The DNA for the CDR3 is TGTGCCTGGAGTGGAACAGGGAATTCACCCCTCCACTTT.

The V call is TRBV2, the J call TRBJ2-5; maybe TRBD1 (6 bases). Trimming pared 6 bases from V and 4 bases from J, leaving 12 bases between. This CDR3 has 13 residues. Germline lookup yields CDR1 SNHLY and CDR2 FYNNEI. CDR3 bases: TGTGCCAGCAGACAGGACAGTGGAGAGACCCAGTACTTC. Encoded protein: CASRQDSGETQYF.

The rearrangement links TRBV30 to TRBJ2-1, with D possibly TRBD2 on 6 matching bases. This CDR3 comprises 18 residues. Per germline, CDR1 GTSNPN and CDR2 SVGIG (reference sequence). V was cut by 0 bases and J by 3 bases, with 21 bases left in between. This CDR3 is CAWSVSPSGRLYYNEQFF. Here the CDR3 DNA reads TGTGCCTGGAGTGTATCCCCCAGCGGGCGCTTGTACTACAATGAGCAGTTCTTC.

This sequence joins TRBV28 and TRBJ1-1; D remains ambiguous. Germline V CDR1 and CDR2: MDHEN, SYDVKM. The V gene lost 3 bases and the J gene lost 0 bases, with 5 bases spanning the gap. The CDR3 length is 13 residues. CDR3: CASSFPMNTEAFF. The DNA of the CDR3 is TGTGCCAGCAGTTTCCCCATGAACACTGAAGCTTTCTTT.

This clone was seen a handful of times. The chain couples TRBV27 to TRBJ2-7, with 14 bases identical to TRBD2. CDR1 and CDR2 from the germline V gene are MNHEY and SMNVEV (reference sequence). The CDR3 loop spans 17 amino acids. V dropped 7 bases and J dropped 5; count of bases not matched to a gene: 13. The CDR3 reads CASTSPGLAGARHEQYF. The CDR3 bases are TGTGCCAGCACCTCACCGGGACTAGCGGGAGCCCGCCACGAGCAGTACTTC.

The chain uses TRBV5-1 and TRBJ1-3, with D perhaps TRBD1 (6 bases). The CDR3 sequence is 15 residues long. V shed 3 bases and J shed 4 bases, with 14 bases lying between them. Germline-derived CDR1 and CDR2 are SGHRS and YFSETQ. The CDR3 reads CASSSLAGDGNTIYF. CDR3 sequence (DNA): TGCGCCAGCAGCTCGCTAGCAGGGGACGGAAACACCATATATTTT.

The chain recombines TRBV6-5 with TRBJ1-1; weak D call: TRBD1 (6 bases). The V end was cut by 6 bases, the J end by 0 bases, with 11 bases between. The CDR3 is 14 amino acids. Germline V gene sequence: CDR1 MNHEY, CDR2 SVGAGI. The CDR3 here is CASRTGMLNTEAFF. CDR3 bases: TGTGCCAGCAGAACAGGGATGTTGAACACTGAAGCTTTCTTT.

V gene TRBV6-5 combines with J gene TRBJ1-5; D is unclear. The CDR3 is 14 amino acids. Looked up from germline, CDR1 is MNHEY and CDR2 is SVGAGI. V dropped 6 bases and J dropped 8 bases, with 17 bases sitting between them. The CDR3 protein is CASSPGGGREPQHF. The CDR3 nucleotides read TGTGCCAGCAGCCCAGGAGGAGGGAGGGAGCCCCAGCATTTT.

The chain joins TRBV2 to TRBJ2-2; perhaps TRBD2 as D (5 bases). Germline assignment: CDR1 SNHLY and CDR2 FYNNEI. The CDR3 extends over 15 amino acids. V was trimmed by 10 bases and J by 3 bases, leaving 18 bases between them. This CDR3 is CATRVTNLDTGELFF. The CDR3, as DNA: TGTGCCACCCGAGTGACTAACCTAGACACCGGGGAGCTGTTTTTT.

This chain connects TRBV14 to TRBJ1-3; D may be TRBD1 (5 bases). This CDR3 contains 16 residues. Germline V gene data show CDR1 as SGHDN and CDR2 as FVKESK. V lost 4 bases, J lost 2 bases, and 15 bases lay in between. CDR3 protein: CASSPQGAPPGNTIYF. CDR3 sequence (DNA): TGTGCCAGCAGCCCCCAAGGGGCGCCTCCTGGAAACACCATATATTTT. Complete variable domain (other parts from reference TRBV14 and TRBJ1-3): EAGVTQFPSHSVIEKGQTVTLRCDPISGHDNLYWYRRVMGKEIKFLLHFVKESKQDESGMPNNRFLAERTGGTYSTLKVQPAELEDSGVYFCASSPQGAPPGNTIYFGEGSWLTVV.

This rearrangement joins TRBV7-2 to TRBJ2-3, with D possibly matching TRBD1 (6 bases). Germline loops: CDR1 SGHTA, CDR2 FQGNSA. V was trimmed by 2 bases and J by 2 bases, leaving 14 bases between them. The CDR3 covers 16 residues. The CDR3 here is CASSLNTQGNTDTQYF. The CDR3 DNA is TGTGCCAGCAGCTTAAACACTCAGGGGAACACAGATACGCAGTATTTT.

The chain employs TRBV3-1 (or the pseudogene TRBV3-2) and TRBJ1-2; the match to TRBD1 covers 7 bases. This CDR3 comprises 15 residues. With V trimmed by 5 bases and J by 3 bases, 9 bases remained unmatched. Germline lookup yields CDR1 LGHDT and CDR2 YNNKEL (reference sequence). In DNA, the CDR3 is TGTGCCAGCAGCGCGATAGGGGGCTTGGACTATGGCTACACCTTC. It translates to CASSAIGGLDYGYTF.

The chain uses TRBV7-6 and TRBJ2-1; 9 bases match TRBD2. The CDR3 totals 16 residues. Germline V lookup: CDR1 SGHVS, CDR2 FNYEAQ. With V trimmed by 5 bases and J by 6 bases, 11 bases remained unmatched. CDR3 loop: CASSPRGSSGTNEQFF. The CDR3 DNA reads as TGTGCCAGCAGCCCAAGGGGCTCTAGCGGGACCAATGAGCAGTTCTTC. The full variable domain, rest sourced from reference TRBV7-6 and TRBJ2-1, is GAGVSQSPRYKVTKRGQDVALRCDPISGHVSLYWYRQALGQGPEFLTYFNYEAQQDKSGLPNDRFSAERPEGSISTLTIQRTEQRDSAMYRCASSPRGSSGTNEQFFGPGTRLTVL.

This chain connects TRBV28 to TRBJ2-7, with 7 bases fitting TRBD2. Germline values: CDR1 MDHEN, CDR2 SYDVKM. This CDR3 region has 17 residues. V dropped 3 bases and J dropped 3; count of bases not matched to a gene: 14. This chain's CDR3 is CASSFPVGVREDYEQYF. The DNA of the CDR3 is TGTGCCAGCAGTTTCCCCGTCGGAGTCCGGGAGGACTACGAGCAGTACTTC. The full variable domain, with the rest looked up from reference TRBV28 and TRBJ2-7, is DVKVTQSSRYLVKRTGEKVFLECVQDMDHENMFWYRQDPGLGLRLIYFSYDVKMKEKGDIPEGYSVSREKKERFSLILESASTNQTSMYLCASSFPVGVREDYEQYFGPGTRLTVT.

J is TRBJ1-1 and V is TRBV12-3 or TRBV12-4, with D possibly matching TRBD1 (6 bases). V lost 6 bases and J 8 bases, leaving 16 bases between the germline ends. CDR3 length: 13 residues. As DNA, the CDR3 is TGTGCCAGCAGCCCCCACAGGGAGACCGAAGCTTTCTTT. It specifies CASSPHRETEAFF.

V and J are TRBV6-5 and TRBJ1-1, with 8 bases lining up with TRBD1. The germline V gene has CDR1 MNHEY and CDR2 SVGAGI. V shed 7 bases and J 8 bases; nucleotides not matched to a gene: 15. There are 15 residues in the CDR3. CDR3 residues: CASNMGDRTRPEAFF. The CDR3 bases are TGTGCCAGCAACATGGGGGACAGGACGAGACCAGAAGCTTTCTTT.

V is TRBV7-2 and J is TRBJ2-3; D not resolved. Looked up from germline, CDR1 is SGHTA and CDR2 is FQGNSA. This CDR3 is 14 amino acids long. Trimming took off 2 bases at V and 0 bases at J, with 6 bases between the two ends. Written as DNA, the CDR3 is TGTGCCAGCAGCTTACAAACTAGCACAGATACGCAGTATTTT. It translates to CASSLQTSTDTQYF. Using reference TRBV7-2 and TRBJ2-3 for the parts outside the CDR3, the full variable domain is GAGVSQSPSNKVTEKGKDVELRCDPISGHTALYWYRQSLGQGLEFLIYFQGNSAPDKSGLPSDRFSAERTGGSVSTLTIQRTQQEDSAVYLCASSLQTSTDTQYFGPGTRLTVL.

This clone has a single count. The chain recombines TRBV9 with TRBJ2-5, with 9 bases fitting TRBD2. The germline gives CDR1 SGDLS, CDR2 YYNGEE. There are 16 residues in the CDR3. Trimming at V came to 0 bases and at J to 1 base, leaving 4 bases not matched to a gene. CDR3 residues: CASSVGPSGIQETQYF. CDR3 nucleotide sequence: TGTGCCAGCAGCGTAGGGCCTAGCGGGATCCAAGAGACCCAGTACTTC. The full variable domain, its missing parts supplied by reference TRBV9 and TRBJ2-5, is DSGVTQTPKHLITATGQRVTLRCSPRSGDLSVYWYQQSLDQGLQFLIQYYNGEERAKGNILERFSAQQFPDLHSELNLSSLELGDSALYFCASSVGPSGIQETQYFGPGTRLLVL.

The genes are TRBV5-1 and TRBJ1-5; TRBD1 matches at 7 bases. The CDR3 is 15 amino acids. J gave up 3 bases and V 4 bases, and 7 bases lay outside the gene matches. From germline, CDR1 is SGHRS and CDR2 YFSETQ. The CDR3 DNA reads TGCGCCAGCAGCCCCAGGGACAGTTTCAATCAGCCCCAGCATTTT. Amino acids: CASSPRDSFNQPQHF.

The CDR3 sequence is CASSIDTGVEEKLFF. The CDR3 DNA reads as TGTGCCAGTAGTATAGATACAGGGGTGGAAGAAAAACTGTTTTTT. V gene TRBV19 combines with J gene TRBJ1-4; 7 nucleotides agree with TRBD1. CDR3 length: 15 residues. The junction had 6 bases not matched to a gene; V was cut back by 0 bases and J by 8 bases. From germline, CDR1 is LNHDA and CDR2 SQIVND (reference sequence).

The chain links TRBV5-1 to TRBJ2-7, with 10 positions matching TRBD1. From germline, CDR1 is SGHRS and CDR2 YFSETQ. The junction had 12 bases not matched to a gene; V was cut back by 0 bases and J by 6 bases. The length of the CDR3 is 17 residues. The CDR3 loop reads CASSLEVSGTGVGEQYF. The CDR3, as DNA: TGCGCCAGCAGCTTGGAGGTTTCGGGGACAGGGGTCGGCGAGCAGTACTTC.

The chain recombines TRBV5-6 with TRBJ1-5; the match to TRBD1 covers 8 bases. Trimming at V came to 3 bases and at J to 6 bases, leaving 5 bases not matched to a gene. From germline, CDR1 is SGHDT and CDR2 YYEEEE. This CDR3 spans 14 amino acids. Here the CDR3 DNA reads TGTGCCAGCAGCTACGGACAGGGCGCTCAGCCCCAGCATTTT. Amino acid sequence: CASSYGQGAQPQHF.

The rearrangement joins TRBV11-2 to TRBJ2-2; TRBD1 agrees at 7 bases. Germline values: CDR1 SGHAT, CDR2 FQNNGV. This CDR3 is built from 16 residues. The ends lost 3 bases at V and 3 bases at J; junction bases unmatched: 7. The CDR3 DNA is TGTGCCAGCAGCTTCCACCCAGGACAGGACACCGGGGAGCTGTTTTTT. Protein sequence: CASSFHPGQDTGELFF.